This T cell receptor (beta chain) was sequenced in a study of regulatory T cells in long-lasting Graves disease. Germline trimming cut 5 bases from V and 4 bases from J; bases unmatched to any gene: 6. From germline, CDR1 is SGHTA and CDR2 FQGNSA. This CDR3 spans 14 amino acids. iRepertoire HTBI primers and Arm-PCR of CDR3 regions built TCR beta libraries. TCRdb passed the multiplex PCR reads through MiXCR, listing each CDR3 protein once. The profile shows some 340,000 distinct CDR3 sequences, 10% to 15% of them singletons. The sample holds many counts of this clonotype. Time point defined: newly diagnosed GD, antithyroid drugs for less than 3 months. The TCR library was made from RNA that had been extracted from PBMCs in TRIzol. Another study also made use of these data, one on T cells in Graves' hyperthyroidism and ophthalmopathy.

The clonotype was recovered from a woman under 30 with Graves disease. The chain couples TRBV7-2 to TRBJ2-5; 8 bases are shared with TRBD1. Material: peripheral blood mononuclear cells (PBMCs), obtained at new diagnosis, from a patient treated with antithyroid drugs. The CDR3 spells CASSETGAGETQYF. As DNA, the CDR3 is TGTGCCAGCAGCGAGACAGGGGCTGGAGAGACCCAGTACTTC.